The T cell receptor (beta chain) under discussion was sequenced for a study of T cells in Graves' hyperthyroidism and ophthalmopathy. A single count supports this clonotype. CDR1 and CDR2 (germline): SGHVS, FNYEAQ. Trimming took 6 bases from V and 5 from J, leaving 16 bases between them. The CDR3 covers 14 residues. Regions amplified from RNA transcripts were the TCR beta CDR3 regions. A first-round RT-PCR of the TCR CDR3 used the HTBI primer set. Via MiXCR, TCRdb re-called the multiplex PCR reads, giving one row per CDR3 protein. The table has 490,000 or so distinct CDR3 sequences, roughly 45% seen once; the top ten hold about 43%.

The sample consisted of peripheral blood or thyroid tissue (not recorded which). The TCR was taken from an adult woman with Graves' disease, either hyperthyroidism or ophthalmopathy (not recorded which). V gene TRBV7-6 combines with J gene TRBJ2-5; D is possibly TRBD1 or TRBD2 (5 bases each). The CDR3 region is CASSPTGREETQYF. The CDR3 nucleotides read TGTGCCAGCAGTCCTACCGGCAGGGAGGAGACCCAGTACTTC.